These 13 T cell receptor beta chains were all obtained from the same sample, sequenced in a study of blood T cell repertoires in COVID-19. The table came from immunoSEQ multiplex PCR; TCRdb's copy has only in-frame clones and leaves some out. Of under 450,000 clones listed, 89% are singletons. The sample comprised peripheral blood. Receptors were obtained from a middle-aged woman with COVID-19, enrolled during active disease.

CDR3 sequence: CASSSNRQGGQPQHF. The CDR3, as DNA: TGTGCCAGCAGTTCCAACCGACAGGGCGGGCAGCCCCAGCATTTT. The rearrangement links TRBV28 to TRBJ1-5; TRBD1 matches 7 bases. Germline V gene lookup returns CDR1 MDHEN and CDR2 SYDVKM. The CDR3 is made up of 15 amino acids. V lost 4 bases to trimming and J lost 7 bases; unmatched junction nucleotides: 10.

The rearrangement uses TRBV18 and TRBJ1-5, with a weak D call TRBD1 (5 bases). This CDR3 spans 16 amino acids. Germline V lookup: CDR1 KGHSH, CDR2 LQKENI. V dropped 2 bases and J dropped 10 bases, with 21 bases sitting between them. The CDR3 loop reads CASSPSRGGAIFPQHF. The CDR3 DNA reads TGTGCCAGCTCACCATCCCGGGGAGGGGCAATTTTTCCCCAGCATTTT.

The chain joins TRBV5-1 to TRBJ1-2; D not resolved. Trimming took 1 base from V and 7 from J, leaving 17 bases between them. Germline V CDR1 and CDR2: SGHRS, YFSETQ. The CDR3 has 15 amino acids. The CDR3 DNA is TGCGCCAGCAGCTTGTCGGGGAAGGGAAACGGTGGCTACACCTTC. Translating gives CASSLSGKGNGGYTF.

The chain combines TRBV15 with TRBJ1-4; no definite D call. Germline assignment: CDR1 LNHNV and CDR2 YYDKDF (reference sequence). The ends were cut back, 0 bases at V and 5 bases at J, with 10 bases in the middle. CDR3 length: 15 residues. CDR3: CATSRDRSGNEKLFF. Written as DNA, the CDR3 is TGTGCCACCAGCAGAGATCGTTCGGGGAATGAAAAACTGTTTTTT.

The genes are TRBV11-2 and TRBJ1-2; the D gene is possibly TRBD1 (6 bases). V was pared by 1 base and J by 6 bases, with 18 bases between. The CDR3 sequence is 16 residues long. CDR1 and CDR2 from the germline V gene are SGHAT and FQNNGV. The CDR3 DNA follows: TGTGCCAGCAGCTTAGCCCCACTAGGGGGTATGGATGGCTACACCTTC. Residues: CASSLAPLGGMDGYTF.

V gene TRBV28 combines with J gene TRBJ2-7; 11 bases agree with TRBD2. The germline V gene has CDR1 MDHEN and CDR2 SYDVKM. V shed 2 bases, J shed 3 bases, and the junction held 0 bases outside the gene matches. This CDR3 contains 14 residues. CDR3 bases: TGTGCCAGCAGTTTAGGGACTAGCGGCTACGAGCAGTACTTC. It is translated as CASSLGTSGYEQYF.

J is TRBJ1-2 and V is TRBV27; 11 bases match TRBD1. With 3 bases clipped from V and 8 bases from J, the junction kept 5 bases outside the gene matches. Germline CDR1 is MNHEY and CDR2 is SMNVEV (reference sequence). This CDR3 spans 14 amino acids. For the CDR3, the DNA is TGTGCCAGCAGTTTTAGGAGGACAGGGGGCGGCTACACCTTC. It yields the protein CASSFRRTGGGYTF.

Only one count was recorded for this clone. The identical CDR3 is also encoded by other nucleotide sequences in the sample. The chain links TRBV3-1 (or the pseudogene TRBV3-2) to TRBJ1-1; a possible D gene is TRBD1 (5 bases). The V end lost 9 bases, the J end lost 1 base, and 9 bases lay between the germline ends. The CDR3 extends over 12 amino acids. Germline values: CDR1 LGHDT, CDR2 YNNKEL (reference sequence). The CDR3 nucleotides are TGTGCCAGTCAAACAGGGAACACTGAAGCTTTCTTT. Translation gives CASQTGNTEAFF.

The chain couples TRBV18 to TRBJ2-5; D is unresolved. V lost 0 bases and J lost 4, with 3 bases in between. The CDR3 is made up of 12 amino acids. The V gene's germline CDR1 is KGHSH and CDR2 LQKENI. The CDR3 nucleotides read TGTGCCAGCTCACCACCCCTAGAGACCCAGTACTTC. It codes for CASSPPLETQYF. The complete variable domain, with remaining parts taken from reference TRBV18 and TRBJ2-5, reads NAGVMQNPRHLVRRRGQEARLRCSPMKGHSHVYWYRQLPEEGLKFMVYLQKENIIDESGMPKERFSAEFPKEGPSILRIQQVVRGDSAAYFCASSPPLETQYFGPGTRLLVL.

The table lists this clone with a count of one. This chain's CDR3 is CASSSGLYNQPQHF. CDR3 sequence (DNA): TGTGCCAGCAGCTCTGGACTCTACAATCAGCCCCAGCATTTT. The chain links TRBV7-9 to TRBJ1-5; D unclear. The V and J ends lost 4 bases and 3 bases respectively, with 10 bases between them. The germline CDR1 and CDR2 sequences are SEHNR and FQNEAQ (reference sequence). The CDR3 is 14 residues long.

The V call is TRBV19, the J call TRBJ2-1; weak D call: TRBD1 (5 bases). V was cut by 7 bases and J by 4 bases, with 14 bases left in between. Germline assignment: CDR1 LNHDA and CDR2 SQIVND (reference sequence). The CDR3 loop spans 14 amino acids. The CDR3 reads CASTDRIRYNEQFF. The CDR3 DNA sequence: TGTGCCAGTACCGACAGAATAAGATACAATGAGCAGTTCTTC.

The chain joins TRBV9 to TRBJ2-1; the D gene is possibly TRBD2 (6 bases). The CDR3 extends over 16 amino acids. V was cut by 3 bases and J by 1 base, with 14 bases left in between. Looked up from germline, CDR1 is SGDLS and CDR2 is YYNGEE. The CDR3 sequence is CASSEEGGQSYNEQFF. The CDR3 DNA sequence: TGTGCCAGCAGCGAGGAGGGCGGGCAGTCCTACAATGAGCAGTTCTTC.

This chain links TRBV2 with TRBJ2-5; 10 nucleotides line up with TRBD2. The V gene end was trimmed by 7 bases and the J gene end by 5 bases; junction bases not matched to a gene: 13. The germline CDR1 and CDR2 sequences are SNHLY and FYNNEI. This CDR3 has 16 residues. CDR3 nucleotide sequence: TGTGCCAGCACGTCGCTAGCGGGGGCCGGAGTGGAGACCCAGTACTTC. As protein: CASTSLAGAGVETQYF. Full variable domain (rest looked up from reference TRBV2 and TRBJ2-5): EPEVTQTPSHQVTQMGQEVILRCVPISNHLYFYWYRQILGQKVEFLVSFYNNEISEKSEIFDDQFSVERPDGSNFTLKIRSTKLEDSAMYFCASTSLAGAGVETQYFGPGTRLLVL.